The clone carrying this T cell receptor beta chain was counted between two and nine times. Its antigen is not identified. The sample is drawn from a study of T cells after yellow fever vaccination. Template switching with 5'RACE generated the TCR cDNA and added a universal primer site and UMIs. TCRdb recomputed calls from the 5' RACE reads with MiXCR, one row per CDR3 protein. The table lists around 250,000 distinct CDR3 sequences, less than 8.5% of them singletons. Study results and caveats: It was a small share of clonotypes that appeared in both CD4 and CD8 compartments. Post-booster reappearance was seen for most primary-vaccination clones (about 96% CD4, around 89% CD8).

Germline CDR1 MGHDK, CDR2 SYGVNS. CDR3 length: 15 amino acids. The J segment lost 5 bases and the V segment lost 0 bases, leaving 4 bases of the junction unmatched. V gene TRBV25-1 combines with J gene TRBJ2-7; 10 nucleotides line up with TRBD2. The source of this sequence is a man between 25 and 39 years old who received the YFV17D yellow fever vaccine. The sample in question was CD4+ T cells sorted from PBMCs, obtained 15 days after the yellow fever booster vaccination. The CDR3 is CASSEYGSGRHEQYF. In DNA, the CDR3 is TGTGCCAGCAGTGAATATGGTAGCGGGAGGCACGAGCAGTACTTC.